The TCR beta chain described here comes from a study of cytomegalovirus exposure and HLA in healthy donors (dated by TCRdb to 2016 to 2017). Regarding the research as a whole: An earlier analysis of around 600 of the donors reported 250 to 300 Gb of sequence data and about 100 million unique TCR beta sequences from about 200 million T cells. High-throughput TCR immunosequencing, statistical association of individual TCRs with disease status, and machine learning were combined to predict cytomegalovirus infection status. A separate validation cohort of roughly 110 different subjects was used in addition to the approximately 640-subject first cohort. HLA typing covered class I and class II loci at four-digit resolution. Because of strong linkage in the cohort, roughly 5 DR-DQ haplotypes were treated as single units for association and clustering. All discovery cohort repertoires had been generated using a single sequencing platform. Donor age, sex, ethnicity and CMV serostatus were compiled together with the repertoire data. The number of typed donors differed by locus: roughly 629-640 for A, B, C, DRB1 and DQB1; roughly 510 for DQA1; fewer than 610 for DPA1; and some 430 for DPB1. To study patterns of TCR occurrence, a later analysis re-analyzed previously published TCR beta repertoires from several hundred donors and added high-resolution HLA genotyping. Of the roughly 400 genotyped donors, 80% to 90% were placed in the genetic ancestry cluster associated with self-reported Caucasian donors. In the later analysis, no new phenotypic data were used to find candidate immune exposures; instead, reliance was placed on TCR beta sequences and their occurrence across donors. The study aimed to test whether signatures of past pathogen exposure could be identified by cataloging public T cell receptors. Approximately 330 gigabases of sequencing data and approximately 92 million unique TCR sequences made up an early release that covered approximately 620 HLA-typed donors. On average, 235,054 unique TCR beta nucleotide sequences were sequenced per donor among 398 genotyped donors of the cohort, with about 17% of those sequences being non-productive. The T cell repertoires of around 670 subjects were profiled by immunosequencing and related to cytomegalovirus serostatus. To decide whether each TCR beta V gene segment behaved as functional or pseudogenic, an earlier analysis of over 500 of the donors relied on high-throughput TCR beta sequencing. A later genetic analysis used genome-wide SNP genotypes for 398 of the 666 donors, treating that subset as a discovery cohort. The study at large found these results: Most TCR sequences were seen in very few donors, while some public TCRs were found in many individuals. An earlier analysis of approximately 530 of the donors showed that most TCR beta V segments appeared in productive rearrangements either about 87% or about 30% of the time, which broadly matched IMGT annotations. Linkage disequilibrium might explain the correlated functional status among segregating V segments, but an unknown experimental factor could not be excluded. Specific HLA alleles were associated with around 18,000 TCR beta sequences at a false discovery rate of 0.05 in a later analysis. Strong co-occurrence of HLA alleles, especially DR and DQ, made assigning TCR associations to individual alleles difficult. The earlier analysis of 587 of the donors excluded roughly 17 rarely observed V segments, including chromosome 9 orphons, because counts were too low. The presence/absence analyses assumed that sequencing depth was roughly uniform across donors, and that assumption may not be true. In a later analysis, HLA-associated TCR beta chains were found to be more clonally expanded and to have lower generation probabilities than equally common non-associated chains. A group of highly shared sequence variants was considered likely to be a technical artifact of the sequencing pipeline. The authors suggested that the approach could potentially be generalized to other disease states and immunological phenotypes. A further reported finding was that TCR beta sequences accurately predicted the HLA-A and HLA-B alleles for most subjects in the first cohort. In both the original and validation cohorts, the classifier was reported to diagnose cytomegalovirus status with high specificity and sensitivity. Because HLA typing was missing for some donors at each locus, association tests included only the typed subset. According to a later analysis, parvovirus B19, influenza, CMV and Epstein-Barr virus appeared linked to several top co-occurrence clusters. In a later genetic analysis, fewer N-insertions in productive TCRs were reported among donors in an Asian-associated ancestry cluster than the roughly 700-donor mean. The study gave a list of around 170 TCR beta chains associated with cytomegalovirus. According to a later analysis, most CMV-associated TCR beta chains appeared to be HLA-restricted, and the HLA associations seemed to be driven largely by CMV exposure. In vitro tests confirmed that three of the cytomegalovirus-associated TCR beta chains recognize cytomegalovirus antigens. In a later genetic analysis, a missense DCLRE1C variant was associated with V-gene and J-gene trimming of TCR beta chains, and the association was replicated in an independent cohort. Some IMGT-functional V segments, including TRBV6-2 and TRBV6-3, could not be told apart with the 87-base-pair reads, so those segments were excluded. In this cohort, only TCR beta chains were sequenced, and detectable features were limited by the absence of alpha or paired-chain data. The only immune exposure information available for the cohort was CMV serostatus. A later analysis found that TCR association rates varied across HLA loci, with DRB1 alleles showing the most associated TCRs and HLA-C alleles the fewest.

Libraries were made using the immunoSEQ multiplex PCR assay. The multiplex PCR relied on a mix of 60 forward primers for TCR Vbeta segments and 13 reverse primers for TCR Jbeta segments. The CDR3 region of rearranged TCR beta genes was amplified from genomic DNA with a multiplex PCR assay. The amplified TCR beta libraries were sequenced on the Illumina HiSeq System as 87-base-pair reads. The authors processed their data as follows. Across the 670 or so repertoires, a later analysis counted 80 million or so unique TCR beta chains, approximately 10 million of which were shared by at least two donors. Raw reads were error-corrected and collapsed into unique sequences by a nearest-neighbor algorithm in which closely related sequences were merged to remove PCR and sequencing errors. To assign V, D and J gene segments, CDR3 sequences were aligned to IMGT reference sequences. Each retained sequence needed at least a six-nucleotide match to both a V gene segment and a J gene segment. A rearrangement counted as productive if the CDR3 had no stop codons and remained in frame with V and J, and every other rearrangement counted as non-productive. CDR3 was defined according to IMGT convention as the region running from the second conserved V-encoded cysteine to the conserved J-encoded phenylalanine. In an earlier analysis of more than 550 of the donors, sequences lacking an unambiguous match to a single V gene segment were excluded. An earlier analysis of approximately 590 of the donors classified V segments as functional when productive rearrangements were above 56.7% and as segregating when the standard deviation between donors was above 5%. A statistical classification framework was developed to diagnose cytomegalovirus status using the catalog of TCR beta chain sequences. A later analysis assigned V and J genes by comparing TCR nucleotide sequences with IMGT/GENE-DB human TR gene sequences. In a later analysis, CDR3 sequences and most-parsimonious VDJ recombination scenarios were assigned using the TCRdist pipeline. In a later analysis, each TCR beta chain was defined by its CDR3 amino acid sequence together with its V-gene family, and reads without a unique V-gene family were excluded. As a way to deal with suspected cross-contamination and a sequencing artifact, a later analysis dropped 450 to 600 nucleotide sequences that were highly shared and had low generation probability. In a later analysis, a clonal expansion index for each public chain was calculated from normalized within-repertoire ranks of inferred template counts. In a later analysis, generation probabilities were computed using a VDJ recombination model fitted to out-of-frame rearrangements, and the results were checked against IGoR. Hypergeometric tests were used in a later analysis to score TCR-TCR, TCR-HLA and TCR-CMV co-occurrence, with a repertoire-size bias correction applied to the TCR pairs. To estimate false discovery rates, a later analysis permuted the HLA or CMV assignments 20 times. In a later analysis, co-occurring TCRs were grouped using DBSCAN, and TCRdist sequence similarity was added for clustering within HLA-allele-positive subsets. Repertoires with fewer than 30,000 or more than 120,000 public chains, plus five repertoires with anomalous nucleotide sharing, were excluded from co-occurrence clustering. TCRdb took this table from immuneACCESS and kept in-frame rearrangements with V and J called. Such tables lack part of the clones; where checked against another copy, unresolved V genes explain under half of the gap, and the rest is unexplained. D and trimming come from the DNA, and the V and J calls and clone size come from that table. The sample profile shows about 210,000 clones; 81% of them were found once. The ten largest clonotypes hold roughly 3.6% of the sample.

Turning to this clone: The antigen it recognizes is unknown. Base quality data are lacking; no much larger clone is found one base away.

V is clipped by 0 bases and J by 3 bases, and the sequence between their germline boundaries is 13 bases long. The cysteine opens and the phenylalanine closes a CDR3 of 15 amino acids. Just the 45-base CDR3 DNA is kept, in frame starting at base 1. CDR1 and CDR2 were assigned from the germline V gene (reference sequence) as SGHNT and YYREEE. In total, more than 500 healthy bone marrow donors made up the cohort. Cohort members were all nominally healthy when sampled, although unrecorded immune exposures were likely present. The donor tested CMV seropositive and was one of the 289 seropositive cohort members. A peripheral blood sample was collected from each donor, and TCR beta sequencing was performed on peripheral blood mononuclear cells. The Qiagen DNeasy Blood Extraction Kit was used to extract genomic DNA from the blood cell samples.

This receptor was identified in a man aged 35-49 years in good health and CMV-seropositive. The sequence is built from TRBV5-4 and TRBJ2-7; perhaps TRBD2 is the D gene, with 6 bases matching. Sequences were obtained from PBMCs. Here is the DNA: TGTGCCAGCAGCTTGGGCCTAGCGCCTCTCTACGAGCAGTACTTC. Translated, it reads CASSLGLAPLYEQYF.